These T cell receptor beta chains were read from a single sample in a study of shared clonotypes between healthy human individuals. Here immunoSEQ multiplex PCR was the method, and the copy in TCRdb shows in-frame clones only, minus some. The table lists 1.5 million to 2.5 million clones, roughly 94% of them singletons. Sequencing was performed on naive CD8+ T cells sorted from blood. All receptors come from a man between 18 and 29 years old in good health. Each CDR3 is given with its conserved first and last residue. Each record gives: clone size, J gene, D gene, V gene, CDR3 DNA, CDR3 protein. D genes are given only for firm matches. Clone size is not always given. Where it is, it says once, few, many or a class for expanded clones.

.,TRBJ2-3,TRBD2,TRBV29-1,TGCAGCGTTGGGATGTCGGGGGGGACAGATACGCAGTATTTT,CSVGMSGGTDTQYF
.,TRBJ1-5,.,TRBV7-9,TGTGCCAGCAGCTTAGCTGGCCAGGGACTGGGGCCCCAGCATTTT,CASSLAGQGLGPQHF
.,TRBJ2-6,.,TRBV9,TGTGCCAGCAGCGTAGCGTTGGTGTCTGGGGCCAACGTCCTGACTTTC,CASSVALVSGANVLTF
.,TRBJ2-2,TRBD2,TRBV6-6,TGTGCCAGCAGTTTGGGACTAGCGGGAGGAAGCGGGGAGCTGTTTTTT,CASSLGLAGGSGELFF
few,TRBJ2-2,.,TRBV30,TGTGCCTGGAGTGGGGGGCCCGGGGAGCTGTTTTTT,CAWSGGPGELFF
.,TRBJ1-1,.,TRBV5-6,TGTGCCAGCAGCTTGGTAGAGGCCCTCCCAGCTTTCTTT,CASSLVEALPAFF
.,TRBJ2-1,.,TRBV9,TGTGCCAGCAGCATCGGGGGGACAGGTTCCAATGAGCAGTTCTTC,CASSIGGTGSNEQFF
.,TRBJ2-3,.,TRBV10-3,TGTGCCATCAGCTCTGACAGTGCGGATACGCAGTATTTT,CAISSDSADTQYF
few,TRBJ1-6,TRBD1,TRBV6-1,TGTGCCAGCAGTGAAGAGGGACAGCTTTTCTCACCCCTCCACTTT,CASSEEGQLFSPLHF
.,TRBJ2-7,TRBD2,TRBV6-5,TGTGCCAGCAGCGGGACTAGTGTCCACGAGCAGTACTTC,CASSGTSVHEQYF
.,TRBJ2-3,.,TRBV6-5,TGTGCCAGCAGCCTCGTAGGGGCAACAGATACGCAGTATTTT,CASSLVGATDTQYF
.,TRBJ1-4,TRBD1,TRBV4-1,TGCGCCAGCAGCCGCACAGGGGGAGTGGGTGATGAAAAACTGTTTTTT,CASSRTGGVGDEKLFF
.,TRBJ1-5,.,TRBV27,TGTGCCAGCGGAGGGGGCAATCAGCCCCAGCATTTT,CASGGGNQPQHF
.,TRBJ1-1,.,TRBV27,TGTGCCAGCAGTTTATCGGCCCGTTCGGGAGCTTTCTTT,CASSLSARSGAFF
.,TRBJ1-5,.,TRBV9,TGTGCCAGCAGCGTAGAAGGGTATAGCAATCAGCCCCAGCATTTT,CASSVEGYSNQPQHF
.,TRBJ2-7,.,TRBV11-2,TGTGCCAGCAGCTCGGGGACACTGACTTACGAGCAGTACTTC,CASSSGTLTYEQYF
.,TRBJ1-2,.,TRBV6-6,TGTGCCAGCAGTTACTCCTCGGGTAGCTACACCTTC,CASSYSSGSYTF
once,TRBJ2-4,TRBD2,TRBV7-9,TGTGCCAGCAGCTTAGGCCTAGCGGGACTGATTAAGGACATTCAGTACTTC,CASSLGLAGLIKDIQYF
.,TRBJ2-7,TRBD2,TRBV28,TGTGCCAGCAGTTTTAGGGAGGGGTTGGGCGAGCAGTACTTC,CASSFREGLGEQYF
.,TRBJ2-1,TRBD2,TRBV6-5,TGTGCCAGCAGTTACACGGCTAGCGGGAGAACCGAGCAGTTCTTC,CASSYTASGRTEQFF
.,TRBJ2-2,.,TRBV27,TGTGCCAGCAGTGTGACTAGCACCGGGGAGCTGTTTTTT,CASSVTSTGELFF
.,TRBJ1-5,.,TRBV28,TGTGCCACCGACTGGACAGCTAGCAATCAGCCCCAGCATTTT,CATDWTASNQPQHF
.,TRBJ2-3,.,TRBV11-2,TGTGCCAGCAGCTTAGTACGGGCCCCGGATACGCAGTATTTT,CASSLVRAPDTQYF
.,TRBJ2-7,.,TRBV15,TGTGCCACCAGCAGTACTGGGAACGACTACGAGCAGTACTTC,CATSSTGNDYEQYF
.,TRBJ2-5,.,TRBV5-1,TGCGCCAGCATCGCGTTCGGGGAAGAGACCCAGTACTTC,CASIAFGEETQYF
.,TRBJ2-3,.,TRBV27,TGTGCCAGCAGTTTTGTCCGGGAGACAGATACGCAGTATTTT,CASSFVRETDTQYF
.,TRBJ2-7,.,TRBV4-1,TGCGCCAGCAGCCTGGGAAGCGAGCAGTACTTC,CASSLGSEQYF
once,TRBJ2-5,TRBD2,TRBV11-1,TGTGCCAGCAGCCCACCGGGACTAGCGTACCAAGAGACCCAGTACTTC,CASSPPGLAYQETQYF
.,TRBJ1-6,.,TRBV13,TGTGCCAGCAGCCTAAAGGGAACCTCCTATAATTCACCCCTCCACTTT,CASSLKGTSYNSPLHF
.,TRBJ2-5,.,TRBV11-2,TGTGCCAGCAGCACACCGAGGCCGACAGGGCGGGGGAGCCAAGAGACCCAGTACTTC,CASSTPRPTGRGSQETQYF
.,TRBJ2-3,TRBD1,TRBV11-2,TGTGCCAGCAGCCTCAGGGACAGACCCAGAATAGATACGCAGTATTTT,CASSLRDRPRIDTQYF
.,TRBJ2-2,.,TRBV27,TGTGCCACCGCCGAACTAGCCAACACCGGGGAGCTGTTTTTT,CATAELANTGELFF
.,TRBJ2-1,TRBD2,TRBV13,TGTGCCAGCGGCAATAGCGGGGCTTCTACTTGGGAGGAGCAGTTCTTC,CASGNSGASTWEEQFF
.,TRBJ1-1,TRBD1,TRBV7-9,TGTGCCAGCAGCCTTTCAGGACAGGGAACCAACACTGAAGCTTTCTTT,CASSLSGQGTNTEAFF
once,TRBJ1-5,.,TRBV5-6,TGTGCCAGCAGCTTTACAAATCAGCCCCAGCATTTT,CASSFTNQPQHF
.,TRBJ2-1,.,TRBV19,TGTGCCAGTAGCGGCGGGGGCTATTACAATGAGCAGTTCTTC,CASSGGGYYNEQFF
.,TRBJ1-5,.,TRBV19,TGTGCCAGTAGTATCCCCTCCTCTTACCTAAATCAGCCCCAGCATTTT,CASSIPSSYLNQPQHF
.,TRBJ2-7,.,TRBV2,TGTGCCAGCAGTGAGATAGGCAGGGCAGACTCCTACGAGCAGTACTTC,CASSEIGRADSYEQYF
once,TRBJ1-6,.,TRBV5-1,TGCGCCAGCAGCTTGGAAGGGGGGATGGATTCACCCCTCCACTTT,CASSLEGGMDSPLHF
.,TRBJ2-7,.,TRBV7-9,TGTGCCAGCAGCCCTCCGTCCTACGAGCAGTACTTC,CASSPPSYEQYF
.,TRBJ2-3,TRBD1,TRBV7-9,TGTGCCAGCAGCCCGGACAGGGAAGATACGCAGTATTTT,CASSPDREDTQYF
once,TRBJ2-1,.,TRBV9,TGTGCCAGCAGCGTAGTTCCGTATGAGCAGTTCTTC,CASSVVPYEQFF
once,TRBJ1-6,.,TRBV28,TGTGCCAGCAGTTTTAGTTTGGAGCTTTTCTATAATTCACCCCTCCACTTT,CASSFSLELFYNSPLHF
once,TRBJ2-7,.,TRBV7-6,TGTGCCAGCAGCTTAGCCGGGGCCAACGAGCAGTACTTC,CASSLAGANEQYF
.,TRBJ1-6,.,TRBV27,TGTGCCAGCAGTTTTGTTACCGGGAATTCACCCCTCCACTTT,CASSFVTGNSPLHF